In this sample, the clone carrying this T cell receptor (beta chain) turned up once. Its antigen is not identified. Unique molecular identifiers were built into the TCR beta cDNA libraries. Between roughly 1 and 10 million T cells gave rise to 500,000 to 600,000 cDNA molecules. Using its own MiXCR run on the PCR reads, TCRdb lists one record per CDR3 protein. The sample includes about 150,000 distinct CDR3 sequences, over 25% of them seen just once. This specimen comes from a study of post-analysis software for immune sequencing data. Study-wide points: People with multiple sclerosis had a significantly lower normalized Chao1 diversity than controls did. Those samples that were prepared in the same batch co-clustered strongly by F measure.

The clonotype was recovered from a girl between 10 and 17 years old with multiple sclerosis. Source material: blood.

CDR3 nucleotides: TGTGCCAGCAGTTTAGATACCTCGAGCTCCTACGAGCAGTACTTC. It yields the protein CASSLDTSSSYEQYF. The rearrangement joins TRBV12-3 or TRBV12-4 to TRBJ2-7; D is uncertain. Trimming pared 1 base from V and 0 bases from J, leaving 10 bases between. The CDR3 has 15 residues.